This T cell receptor beta chain was captured by sequencing in a study of vaccination and CD4 T cells after COVID-19. About the research overall: In the convalescent cohort, there were six males and four females, two of them Hispanic.

CDR3 length: 14 amino acids. Germline CDR1 SEHNR, CDR2 FQNEAQ (reference sequence). Trimming removed 5 bases from V and 7 bases from J; junction bases left unmatched: 7. The Oncomine TCR Beta short-read assay sequenced DNA from cultured CD4+ T cells. The source of extracted genomic DNA was cultured CD4+ T cells. TCRdb re-called the PCR reads with MiXCR, one entry per CDR3 protein. The sample consists of some 10,000 distinct CDR3 sequences, less than 45% of them appearing once. Treatment specified: approximately 9-day PBMC culture with coronavirus spike peptide pools or control peptides (ViraFEST assay). Researchers collected the unexposed donor's CD4+ T cells before the COVID-19 pandemic (2011-2018). When approximately ten days of culture had elapsed, CD4+ T cells were isolated by negative selection. This clonotype appeared a few times. Its target is unknown.

The specimen was CD4+ T cells from blood, cultured in vitro. V usage is TRBV7-9 and J usage is TRBJ1-5, with 8 bases identical to TRBD1. This sequence originates from a human donor in good health. Here the CDR3 DNA reads TGTGCCAGCAGCCAAGGGGACAGGAACCAGCCCCAGCATTTT. This translates into CASSQGDRNQPQHF.